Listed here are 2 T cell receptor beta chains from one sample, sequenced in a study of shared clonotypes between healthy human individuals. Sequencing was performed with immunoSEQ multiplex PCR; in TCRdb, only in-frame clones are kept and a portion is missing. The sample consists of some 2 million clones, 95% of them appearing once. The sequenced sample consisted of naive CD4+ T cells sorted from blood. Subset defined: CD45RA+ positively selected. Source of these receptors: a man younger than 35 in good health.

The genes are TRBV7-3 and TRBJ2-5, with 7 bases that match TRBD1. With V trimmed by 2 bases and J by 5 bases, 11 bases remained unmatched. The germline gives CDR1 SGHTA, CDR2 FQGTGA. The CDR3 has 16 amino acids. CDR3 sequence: CASSLGARGGAETQYF. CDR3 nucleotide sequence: TGTGCCAGCAGCTTAGGAGCGCGAGGGGGCGCCGAGACCCAGTACTTC.

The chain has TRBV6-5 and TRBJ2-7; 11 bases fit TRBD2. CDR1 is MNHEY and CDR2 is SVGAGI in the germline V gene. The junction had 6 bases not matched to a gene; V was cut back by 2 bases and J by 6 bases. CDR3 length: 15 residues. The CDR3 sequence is CASSYDLAGGSEQYF. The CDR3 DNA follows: TGTGCCAGCAGTTACGATCTAGCGGGGGGAAGCGAGCAGTACTTC.